The 29 T cell receptor beta chains presented below share a single source sample, sequenced in a study of cytomegalovirus exposure and HLA in healthy donors (dated by TCRdb to 2016 to 2017). The protocol used for the library was the immunoSEQ multiplex PCR assay. For the multiplex PCR, a mixture combining 60 forward primers for TCR Vbeta segments and 13 reverse primers for TCR Jbeta segments was used. Entries here come from immuneACCESS through TCRdb and include only in-frame sequences with V and J called. Some clones fail to appear in such tables; in the studies checked, an unresolved V gene covers under half of the shortfall, and the cause of the remainder is unknown. In all, the sample holds about 160,000 clones, and around 80% of those were seen once. Around 6.7% of the sample goes to the ten largest clones. The specimen was PBMCs. The receptors originated from a woman under 40 in good health and CMV-seropositive.

The chain's CDR3 is CASSLGVYEQYF. The CDR3 region has the DNA TGTGCCAGCAGCTTGGGCGTATACGAGCAGTACTTC. The V and J genes are TRBV5-5 and TRBJ2-7; D is unclear. Germline CDR1 SGHKS, CDR2 YYEKEE (reference sequence). Trimming pared 0 bases from V and 4 bases from J, leaving 5 bases between. The CDR3 sequence is 12 residues long.

Concerning this clone: The same CDR3 can be traced to other DNA sequences in this sample. CDR3 coding DNA: TGTGCCAGCAGCTTAGGACAGAACTATGGCTACACCTTC. The encoded protein is CASSLGQNYGYTF. V usage is TRBV11-1 and J usage is TRBJ1-2, with D maybe TRBD1 (5 bases). The V end was cut by 1 base, the J end by 2 bases, with 5 bases between. Germline assignment: CDR1 SGHAT and CDR2 FQDESV (reference sequence). This CDR3 is 13 amino acids long.

Here the CDR3 DNA reads TGTGCCAGCAGCGTAGCGACAGAGAACTATGGCTACACCTTC. Residues: CASSVATENYGYTF. The chain carries TRBV9 and TRBJ1-2; TRBD1 is a possible D gene (5 bases). This CDR3 region has 14 residues. V was shortened by 0 bases and J by 2 bases, with 8 bases between the two germline ends. Germline V gives CDR1 SGDLS, CDR2 YYNGEE.

The chain uses TRBV7-3 and TRBJ1-1, with a tentative D call TRBD1 (5 bases). The CDR3 is 14 amino acids. V shed 6 bases and J shed 3 bases, with 14 bases lying between them. Looked up from germline, CDR1 is SGHTA and CDR2 is FQGTGA. DNA of the CDR3: TGTGCCAGCAGTCCCATCCCAGGGTACACTGAAGCTTTCTTT. It yields the protein CASSPIPGYTEAFF.

This clone was picked up one time. CDR3 DNA sequence: TGTGCCAGCAGCTTAGTGTCAGGCAACTATGGCTACACCTTC. Its protein product is CASSLVSGNYGYTF. The J gene is TRBJ1-2, the V gene TRBV7-2; D is unresolved. Germline V gene lookup returns CDR1 SGHTA and CDR2 FQGNSA. The CDR3 sequence is 14 residues long. Trimming removed 1 base from V and 2 bases from J, with 8 bases in between.

This chain joins TRBV6-6 and TRBJ1-2; no clear D. Germline loops: CDR1 MNHNY, CDR2 SVGAGI (reference sequence). The V and J ends lost 6 bases and 5 bases respectively, with 7 bases between them. The CDR3 runs to 11 residues. The CDR3: CASRAVYGYTF. The CDR3 DNA sequence: TGTGCCAGCAGAGCGGTTTATGGCTACACCTTC.

For this clone: Germline is not matched at one junction end, which may reflect a read error. CDR3 residues: CSSSSRYEQYF. The CDR3 bases are TGTTCCAGCAGCTCTCGGTACGAGCAGTACTTC. This chain connects TRBV7-9 to TRBJ2-7; no reliable D call. Germline V gives CDR1 SEHNR, CDR2 FQNEAQ (reference sequence). This CDR3 is built from 11 residues.

The chain uses TRBV9 and TRBJ2-7, with 8 bases fitting TRBD1. With V trimmed by 3 bases and J by 5 bases, 13 bases remained unmatched. The CDR3 contains 16 residues. Germline V CDR1 and CDR2: SGDLS, YYNGEE. In DNA form, the CDR3 reads TGTGCCAGCAGCGGGGGAGCGTACAGGGGGGCCCACGAGCAGTACTTC. Translated, it gives CASSGGAYRGAHEQYF.

The chain joins TRBV13 to TRBJ2-2; TRBD2 matches 9 bases. The J segment lost 6 bases and the V segment lost 5 bases, leaving 4 bases of the junction unmatched. There are 14 residues in the CDR3. Germline CDR1 PRHDT, CDR2 FYEKMQ (reference sequence). The CDR3 sequence: CASSDLAGAGELFF. DNA of the CDR3: TGTGCCAGCAGCGATTTAGCGGGGGCCGGGGAGCTGTTTTTT.

This chain links TRBV5-4 with TRBJ1-3; 8 nucleotides match TRBD1. Germline V gene lookup returns CDR1 SGHNT and CDR2 YYREEE (reference sequence). CDR3 length: 17 amino acids. Unmatched junction bases numbered 9, after V lost 4 bases and J lost 0 bases. The CDR3 DNA follows: TGTGCCAGCAGCCCACCGGGACAGGCAATCTCTGGAAACACCATATATTTT. Translation: CASSPPGQAISGNTIYF.

The chain is built from TRBV4-3 and TRBJ1-2, with TRBD1 identical over 7 bases. With 2 bases clipped from V and 6 bases from J, the junction kept 3 bases outside the gene matches. The length of the CDR3 is 13 residues. Per germline, CDR1 LGHNA and CDR2 YSLEER. The CDR3: CASSQNRGDGYTF. Written as DNA, the CDR3 is TGCGCCAGCAGCCAAAACAGGGGTGATGGCTACACCTTC.

The rearrangement uses TRBV5-6 and TRBJ2-3, with 7 bases that match TRBD1. V gave up 4 bases and J gave up 2 bases; unmatched junction bases: 4. The CDR3 runs 14 residues. Per the germline V gene, CDR1 is SGHDT and CDR2 is YYEEEE. The CDR3 loop reads CASSRDRDTDTQYF. CDR3 in DNA: TGTGCCAGCAGCCGTGACAGGGACACAGATACGCAGTATTTT.

The chain is built from TRBV9 and TRBJ1-1, with D possibly TRBD1 on 6 matching bases. Looked up from germline, CDR1 is SGDLS and CDR2 is YYNGEE. With 4 bases removed from V and 3 bases from J, the gap between germline ends came to 16 bases. The CDR3 loop spans 15 amino acids. CDR3 bases: TGTGCCAGCAGCACCCAGGGGAGTGGGGACACTGAAGCTTTCTTT. Translated, it gives CASSTQGSGDTEAFF.

This clone was seen a few times. The chain combines TRBV5-1 with TRBJ1-1; D call uncertain. Germline CDR1 SGHRS, CDR2 YFSETQ. V shed 0 bases and J shed 4 bases, with 7 bases lying between them. This CDR3 has 13 residues. CDR3 sequence: CASSLVSSTEAFF. The CDR3 DNA follows: TGCGCCAGCAGCTTGGTGTCGAGCACTGAAGCTTTCTTT.

CDR3 region: CASTTGTAGNTIYF. The CDR3 bases are TGTGCCAGCACCACCGGGACAGCTGGAAACACCATATATTTT. V is TRBV4-2 and J is TRBJ1-3; 7 nucleotides align to TRBD1. The CDR3 is made up of 14 amino acids. Germline V gene data show CDR1 as LGHNA and CDR2 as YNFKEQ. The J segment lost 2 bases and the V segment lost 7 bases, leaving 5 bases of the junction unmatched.

J is TRBJ2-7 and V is TRBV6-5; possible D gene TRBD1, 5 bases. This CDR3 comprises 13 residues. The germline V gene encodes CDR1 MNHEY and CDR2 SVGAGI. Trimming took 6 bases from V and 5 from J, leaving 14 bases between them. Here the CDR3 DNA reads TGTGCCAGCAGACGGGCAGAAGGGGACGAGCAGTACTTC. Protein: CASRRAEGDEQYF.

The chain combines TRBV5-6 with TRBJ2-2; 7 bases map to TRBD1. V lost 3 bases to trimming and J lost 4 bases; unmatched junction nucleotides: 3. The CDR3 spans 14 residues. CDR1 SGHDT and CDR2 YYEEEE come from the germline V gene. The CDR3 sequence: CASSYRGGTGELFF. CDR3 nucleotides: TGTGCCAGCAGCTACAGGGGCGGCACCGGGGAGCTGTTTTTT.

The chain couples TRBV6-5 to TRBJ1-1; D call uncertain. The germline V gene has CDR1 MNHEY and CDR2 SVGAGI. Trimming pared 5 bases from V and 5 bases from J, leaving 9 bases between. This CDR3 has 12 residues. The CDR3 protein is CASSAARTEAFF. The CDR3 nucleotides are TGTGCCAGCAGTGCAGCTAGGACTGAAGCTTTCTTT.

DNA for the CDR3: TGTGCCAGCAGTGAACCCGGTCGGGGCTATGGCTACACCTTC. It specifies CASSEPGRGYGYTF. V gene TRBV2 combines with J gene TRBJ1-2; D is undetermined. Trimming stripped 2 bases from V and 4 bases from J, with 11 bases between. CDR1 is SNHLY, CDR2 FYNNEI, per germline. CDR3 length: 14 amino acids.

The CDR3 loop reads CASSQAGGGNEQFF. Written as DNA, the CDR3 is TGTGCCAGCAGCCAAGCGGGGGGGGGTAATGAGCAGTTCTTC. The chain recombines TRBV4-2 with TRBJ2-1; 8 bases align to TRBD2. The V gene's germline CDR1 is LGHNA and CDR2 YNFKEQ. V trimming: 1 base; J trimming: 7 bases; junction bases outside the gene matches: 3. The CDR3 contains 14 residues.

J is TRBJ2-1 and V is TRBV15, with a possible D match to TRBD2 (6 bases). V lost 7 bases and J 0 bases, leaving 7 bases between the germline ends. CDR3 length: 13 amino acids. Germline V CDR1 and CDR2: LNHNV, YYDKDF (reference sequence). CDR3 coding DNA: TGTGCCACCAAAGCGGGCTCCTACAATGAGCAGTTCTTC. Its protein is CATKAGSYNEQFF.

This clone was seen a handful of times. The chain couples TRBV2 to TRBJ1-4; D is perhaps TRBD1 (6 bases). The CDR3 extends over 12 amino acids. CDR1 is SNHLY, CDR2 FYNNEI, per germline. V lost 9 bases to trimming and J lost 4 bases, with 9 bases between them. The CDR3 DNA reads as TGTGCCAGTCGGACAGATAATGAAAAACTGTTTTTT. Translating it yields CASRTDNEKLFF.

This rearrangement joins TRBV9 to TRBJ2-3; TRBD2 might be the D (7 bases). This CDR3 has 16 amino acids. V dropped 0 bases and J dropped 2 bases, with 13 bases sitting between them. The germline V gene has CDR1 SGDLS and CDR2 YYNGEE. The DNA for the CDR3 is TGTGCCAGCAGCGTAGGCGGGGGCGGGAACACAGATACGCAGTATTTT. Residues: CASSVGGGGNTDTQYF.

The CDR3 sequence is CASSLPSGGYNEQFF. CDR3 nucleotide sequence: TGTGCCAGCAGCTTACCTAGCGGGGGGTACAATGAGCAGTTCTTC. The chain carries TRBV13 and TRBJ2-1; TRBD2 matches at 11 bases. Germline lookup yields CDR1 PRHDT and CDR2 FYEKMQ (reference sequence). The CDR3 extends over 15 amino acids. After removal of 2 bases from V and 4 bases from J, the junction contained 1 base not matched to a gene. The full variable domain, completed using reference TRBV13 and TRBJ2-1, is AAGVIQSPRHLIKEKRETATLKCYPIPRHDTVYWYQQGPGQDPQFLISFYEKMQSDKGSIPDRFSAQQFSDYHSELNMSSLELGDSALYFCASSLPSGGYNEQFFGPGTRLTVL.

This clone was seen at least ten times. The chain employs TRBV28 and TRBJ1-2, with D perhaps TRBD1 (5 bases). V was trimmed by 7 bases and J by 7 bases, leaving 10 bases between them. Looked up from germline, CDR1 is MDHEN and CDR2 is SYDVKM. This CDR3 region has 11 residues. This chain's CDR3 is CASTLGGGYTF. CDR3 nucleotide sequence: TGTGCCAGCACCCTGGGGGGTGGCTACACCTTC.

This chain uses TRBV5-6 with TRBJ1-2; D gene uncertain. This CDR3 region has 16 residues. The germline V gene encodes CDR1 SGHDT and CDR2 YYEEEE. Trimming shortened V by 0 bases and J by 5 bases, and 17 bases separated the two germline ends. CDR3 in amino acids: CASSLDSRSKWYGYTF. CDR3 DNA sequence: TGTGCCAGCAGCTTGGACAGCCGATCTAAGTGGTATGGCTACACCTTC.

This chain uses TRBV5-8 with TRBJ1-2; TRBD1 aligns across 8 bases. The V and J ends lost 4 bases and 12 bases, in that order; junction bases with no gene match: 5. The CDR3 consists of 11 residues. From germline, CDR1 is SGHTS and CDR2 YDEGEE. In nucleotides, the CDR3 is TGTGCCAGCAGCCCGCGGACAGGGAACACCTTC. Protein sequence: CASSPRTGNTF. Looking up the rest from reference TRBV5-8 and TRBJ1-2 gives the full variable domain: EAGVTQSPTHLIKTRGQQATLRCSPISGHTSVYWYQQALGLGLQFLLWYDEGEERNRGNFPPRFSGRQFPNYSSELNVNALELEDSALYLCASSPRTGNTFGSGTRLTVV.

This clone was observed a few times. V and J are TRBV5-6 and TRBJ2-3; 8 bases map to TRBD1. Germline trimming cut 1 base from V and 1 base from J; bases unmatched to any gene: 8. Germline V gene sequence: CDR1 SGHDT, CDR2 YYEEEE. The CDR3 sequence is 17 residues long. Here the CDR3 reads CASSLSTTGDRTDTQYF. DNA for the CDR3: TGTGCCAGCAGCTTGTCTACGACAGGGGATCGCACAGATACGCAGTATTTT.

The V gene is TRBV4-2, the J gene TRBJ2-2; 11 bases align to TRBD2. Germline CDR1 reads LGHNA; CDR2 reads YNFKEQ. CDR3 length: 16 residues. Trimming took 4 bases from V and 4 from J; bases not matched to a gene: 5. This CDR3 is CASSLTSGGLTGELFF. In DNA form, the CDR3 reads TGTGCCAGCAGCCTTACTAGCGGGGGCCTCACCGGGGAGCTGTTTTTT.